Listed here are 31 T cell receptor beta chains from one sample, sequenced in a study of blood T cells in healthy people across ages. A J-beta primer mix and a sample-barcoded 5' primer were used in a second PCR of roughly 6 to 11 cycles. TCRdb redid the calling of the 5' RACE reads with MiXCR, one entry per CDR3 protein. The table has hundreds of thousands of distinct CDR3 sequences, around 24% seen once. A further study also used this sample, focusing on T cells of mothers and their children.

Sequencing was carried out using blood. The origin of the receptors is a boy aged 5-17 years in good health.

This clonotype occurred a few times. The genes are TRBV6-1 and TRBJ1-2, with a possible D match to TRBD1 (5 bases). The CDR3 is 14 amino acids. The germline V gene encodes CDR1 MNHNS and CDR2 SASEGT. V lost 7 bases and J lost 3, with 15 bases in between. CDR3 in amino acids: CASTLEGQYYGYTF. The CDR3 DNA is TGTGCCAGCACCCTGGAGGGGCAGTACTATGGCTACACCTTC.

This clonotype was seen a handful of times. The CDR3 here is CASSHGQANGYTF. CDR3 nucleotide sequence: TGCGCCAGCAGCCACGGACAGGCGAATGGCTACACCTTC. The chain recombines TRBV4-1 with TRBJ1-2; 7 nucleotides agree with TRBD1. Losses at the gene ends were 3 bases for V and 6 bases for J; bases not matched to a gene: 4. The CDR3 runs to 13 residues. Germline V gives CDR1 MGHRA, CDR2 YSYEKL.

The V gene is TRBV5-5, the J gene TRBJ2-4; 7 nucleotides agree with TRBD2. Germline V gene data show CDR1 as SGHKS and CDR2 as YYEKEE (reference sequence). The CDR3 has 15 residues. Germline trimming cut 2 bases from V and 7 bases from J; bases unmatched to any gene: 9. In DNA form, the CDR3 reads TGTGCCAGCAGCTTAAGCCCTAGCGGTGGCAACATTCAGTACTTC. This sequence encodes CASSLSPSGGNIQYF.

This clonotype occurred a few times. The V gene is TRBV5-5, the J gene TRBJ1-2; 8 nucleotides align to TRBD1. Germline values: CDR1 SGHKS, CDR2 YYEKEE (reference sequence). The CDR3 is 14 amino acids. The V and J ends lost 2 bases and 6 bases, in that order; junction bases with no gene match: 6. CDR3 DNA sequence: TGTGCCAGCAGCTTAGCTGACAGGGGCGATGGCTACACCTTC. As protein: CASSLADRGDGYTF. The full variable domain, rest sourced from reference TRBV5-5 and TRBJ1-2, is DAGVTQSPTHLIKTRGQQVTLRCSPISGHKSVSWYQQVLGQGPQFIFQYYEKEERGRGNFPDRFSARQFPNYSSELNVNALLLGDSALYLCASSLADRGDGYTFGSGTRLTVV.

The chain has TRBV4-2 and TRBJ2-1; 10 bases agree with TRBD1. The DNA end is a closer match to TRBJ2-7, so the J assignment may be wrong. The CDR3 has 14 amino acids. The V gene's germline CDR1 is LGHNA and CDR2 YNFKEQ. CDR3 in DNA: TGTGCCAGCAGCCAAGACCGGGACAGGGGTAAGCAGTACTTC. Translation gives CASSQDRDRGKQYF.

Written as DNA, the CDR3 is TGTGCCAGCAGATACCCTATTGTGAACACTGAAGCTTTCTTT. Translated: CASRYPIVNTEAFF. The chain links TRBV6-2 or TRBV6-3 to TRBJ1-1; D is unclear. This CDR3 comprises 14 residues. Trimming cost V 6 bases and J 0 bases, with 11 bases left between them. Germline V gives CDR1 MNHEY, CDR2 SVGEGT.

The genes are TRBV5-6 and TRBJ2-5; D may be TRBD2 (6 bases). V lost 6 bases and J 5 bases, leaving 17 bases between the germline ends. In germline, CDR1 is SGHDT, CDR2 YYEEEE. The CDR3 totals 14 residues. This CDR3 reads CASNRGFEKETQYF. CDR3 sequence (DNA): TGTGCCAGCAACCGGGGGTTTGAAAAGGAGACCCAGTACTTC.

The count of this clonotype is one. The chain uses TRBV9 and TRBJ2-3; D uncertain. Germline assignment: CDR1 SGDLS and CDR2 YYNGEE. The CDR3 spans 14 residues. Trimming left V 1 base short and J 1 base short, with 7 bases between. The CDR3 region is CASSVPDGTDTQYF. The DNA for the CDR3 is TGTGCCAGCAGCGTACCTGATGGCACAGATACGCAGTATTTT.

This clonotype has just a few counts. The J gene is TRBJ2-2, the V gene TRBV20-1; 7 bases match TRBD2. This CDR3 contains 18 residues. Germline V lookup: CDR1 DFQATT, CDR2 SNEGSKA (reference sequence). J was trimmed by 3 bases and V by 0 bases; bases with no gene match: 13. CDR3 loop: CSARDQVWGGMDTGELFF. The CDR3 coding sequence is TGCAGTGCTAGAGATCAAGTATGGGGGGGGATGGACACCGGGGAGCTGTTTTTT.

In its sample, this clonotype was seen a few times. V is TRBV27 and J is TRBJ2-7; no reliable D call. The germline V gene has CDR1 MNHEY and CDR2 SMNVEV (reference sequence). With 3 bases removed from V and 1 base from J, the gap between germline ends came to 10 bases. This CDR3 spans 14 amino acids. The CDR3 DNA is TGTGCCAGCAGTTTTCAATCCGAATCCTACGAGCAGTACTTC. Translating it yields CASSFQSESYEQYF.

This clonotype was counted between two and nine times. The junction and the germline gene differ at one end; a read error may be behind it. The J gene is TRBJ2-3, the V gene TRBV12-3 or TRBV12-4; D is perhaps TRBD2 (6 bases). The CDR3 totals 15 residues. CDR3 residues: CASSVAVASTDTQYF. The CDR3, as DNA: TGTGCCAGCAGTGTAGCGGTAGCTAGCACAGATACGCAGTATTTT.

The rearrangement links TRBV6-1 to TRBJ1-4; 7 nucleotides agree with TRBD1. This CDR3 comprises 16 residues. CDR1 is MNHNS and CDR2 is SASEGT in the germline V gene. Trimming at V came to 6 bases and at J to 0 bases, leaving 7 bases not matched to a gene. The CDR3 reads CASSAGTASTNEKLFF. The CDR3 bases are TGTGCCAGCAGCGCCGGGACAGCCTCAACTAATGAAAAACTGTTTTTT.

This clonotype was seen only a few times. V and J are TRBV15 and TRBJ1-3; D gene uncertain. The germline V gene encodes CDR1 LNHNV and CDR2 YYDKDF (reference sequence). The V end was cut by 9 bases, the J end by 0 bases, with 6 bases between. This CDR3 has 12 residues. CDR3 sequence (DNA): TGTGCCACTGAGAGCTCTGGAAACACCATATATTTT. This encodes CATESSGNTIYF. Combining the CDR3 with reference TRBV15 and TRBJ1-3 gives the whole variable domain DAMVIQNPRYQVTQFGKPVTLSCSQTLNHNVMYWYQQKSSQAPKLLFHYYDKDFNNEADTPDNFQSRRPNTSFCFLDIRSPGLGDTAMYLCATESSGNTIYFGEGSWLTVV.

This chain joins TRBV20-1 and TRBJ2-1; TRBD2 matches at 7 bases. With V trimmed by 1 base and J by 3 bases, 3 bases remained unmatched. CDR1 DFQATT and CDR2 SNEGSKA come from the germline V gene (reference sequence). The CDR3 length is 14 residues. The CDR3 region has the DNA TGCAGTGCTAGAGGACTAGCAGACTACAATGAGCAGTTCTTC. Amino acids: CSARGLADYNEQFF.

The chain uses TRBV13 and TRBJ2-1; 15 positions match TRBD2. After removal of 4 bases from V and 2 bases from J, the junction contained 6 bases not matched to a gene. Germline loops: CDR1 PRHDT, CDR2 FYEKMQ (reference sequence). The CDR3 contains 18 residues. For the CDR3, the DNA is TGTGCCAGCAGCTCCGAAGGACTAGCGGGGGGGACCTACAATGAGCAGTTCTTC. It encodes CASSSEGLAGGTYNEQFF. Full variable domain (remainder filled in from reference TRBV13 and TRBJ2-1): AAGVIQSPRHLIKEKRETATLKCYPIPRHDTVYWYQQGPGQDPQFLISFYEKMQSDKGSIPDRFSAQQFSDYHSELNMSSLELGDSALYFCASSSEGLAGGTYNEQFFGPGTRLTVL.

This sequence joins TRBV27 and TRBJ2-2, with 11 positions matching TRBD1. The J segment lost 6 bases and the V segment lost 0 bases, leaving 0 bases of the junction unmatched. CDR3 length: 15 residues. Looked up from germline, CDR1 is MNHEY and CDR2 is SMNVEV (reference sequence). The CDR3 DNA follows: TGTGCCAGCAGTTTATCGGGACAGGGGGCCGGGGAGCTGTTTTTT. Translating gives CASSLSGQGAGELFF.

With regard to this clonotype: A much larger clone lies a single base off, so this may be a read error. The rearrangement uses TRBV12-3 or TRBV12-4 and TRBJ1-4; D remains ambiguous. There are 11 residues in the CDR3. The V gene lost 3 bases and the J gene lost 6 bases, with 2 bases spanning the gap. CDR3: CASSFDEKLFF. The CDR3 DNA follows: TGTGCCAGCAGTTTTGATGAAAAACTGTTTTTT.

A word on this clonotype: Just one base apart from a much larger clone, this may be a read error. The CDR3 is CTSSQLAGEETQYF. CDR3 in DNA: TGTACCAGCAGCCAACTAGCGGGGGAAGAGACCCAGTACTTC. The gene calls are TRBV3-1 and TRBJ2-5; 11 bases fit TRBD2. Germline assignment: CDR1 LGHDT and CDR2 YNNKEL (reference sequence). CDR3 length: 14 amino acids.

There are a few counts of this clonotype. The chain couples TRBV5-4 to TRBJ2-7; maybe TRBD2 (6 bases). Germline V gene sequence: CDR1 SGHNT, CDR2 YYREEE (reference sequence). V dropped 3 bases and J dropped 3 bases, with 19 bases sitting between them. The CDR3 extends over 16 amino acids. The CDR3 loop is CASSSGRGTDLYEQYF. The CDR3 region has the DNA TGTGCCAGCAGCTCGGGCCGGGGGACGGACCTCTACGAGCAGTACTTC.

The rearrangement joins TRBV20-1 to TRBJ1-6; D may be TRBD1 (6 bases). V was clipped by 2 bases and J by 7 bases, with 9 bases between them. The germline CDR1 and CDR2 sequences are DFQATT and SNEGSKA (reference sequence). The CDR3 has 13 amino acids. The CDR3 DNA follows: TGCAGTGCTAGACAAGACAGGAATTCACCCCTCCACTTT. Its protein is CSARQDRNSPLHF.

In this sample, this clonotype turned up a few times. V gene TRBV29-1 combines with J gene TRBJ2-7, with a weak D call TRBD1 (5 bases). CDR1 is SQVTM, CDR2 ANQGSEA, per germline. This CDR3 is 15 amino acids long. Between the trimmed V and J ends, which lost 2 bases and 6 bases, there was a span of 20 bases. The CDR3 DNA reads TGCAGCGTTGAAATCGATCCCAGCCAGGGCTGCGAGCAGTACTTC. Translating gives CSVEIDPSQGCEQYF.

This clonotype was seen a handful of times. The chain is built from TRBV29-1 and TRBJ2-5; 12 nucleotides line up with TRBD2. V shed 1 base and J 4 bases; nucleotides not matched to a gene: 1. The CDR3 contains 14 residues. Germline values: CDR1 SQVTM, CDR2 ANQGSEA. The CDR3 sequence: CSVEGLAGVETQYF. CDR3 DNA sequence: TGCAGCGTTGAAGGACTAGCGGGGGTAGAGACCCAGTACTTC.

A few counts support this clonotype. The J gene is TRBJ1-1, the V gene TRBV2; D uncertain. V lost 1 base to trimming and J lost 1 base, with 4 bases between them. The CDR3 is 13 amino acids. Germline V gene data show CDR1 as SNHLY and CDR2 as FYNNEI. The CDR3 spells CASSEGENTEAFF. The CDR3 DNA reads as TGTGCCAGCAGTGAAGGGGAGAACACTGAAGCTTTCTTT.

The chain is built from TRBV28 and TRBJ2-1, with D perhaps TRBD2 (6 bases). Germline assignment: CDR1 MDHEN and CDR2 SYDVKM. V was cut by 5 bases and J by 3 bases, with 11 bases left in between. The CDR3 length is 14 residues. For the CDR3, the DNA is TGTGCCAGCAGTCCGAGGGACTTCTACAATGAGCAGTTCTTC. This codes for CASSPRDFYNEQFF.

The V call is TRBV6-5, the J call TRBJ1-1; no clear D. This CDR3 has 11 residues. Trimming removed 6 bases from V and 4 bases from J, with 6 bases in between. Germline assignment: CDR1 MNHEY and CDR2 SVGAGI. DNA for the CDR3: TGTGCCAGCAGCGCAGGCACTGAAGCTTTCTTT. This encodes CASSAGTEAFF.

V usage is TRBV12-3 or TRBV12-4 and J usage is TRBJ1-4; TRBD1 aligns across 7 bases. This CDR3 region has 19 residues. The V and J ends lost 5 bases and 7 bases, in that order; junction bases with no gene match: 22. The CDR3 DNA is TGTGCCAGCAGTGTGTCATGGGCTCCGACAGGGAAAGCTGGTGAAAAACTGTTTTTT. As protein: CASSVSWAPTGKAGEKLFF.

V and J are TRBV20-1 and TRBJ2-5, with D perhaps matching TRBD1 or TRBD2 (5 bases each). The CDR3 length is 16 residues. CDR1 is DFQATT, CDR2 SNEGSKA, per germline (reference sequence). Trimming left V 5 bases short and J 2 bases short, with 21 bases between. CDR3 in amino acids: CSASWGSTVWQETQYF. In nucleotides, the CDR3 is TGCAGTGCTTCATGGGGGAGTACGGTTTGGCAAGAGACCCAGTACTTC.

The chain links TRBV5-1 to TRBJ1-1; the match to TRBD1 covers 12 bases. The CDR3 length is 14 residues. Looked up from germline, CDR1 is SGHRS and CDR2 is YFSETQ. The junction had 9 bases not matched to a gene; V was cut back by 7 bases and J by 8 bases. CDR3 residues: CASSGQGAEREAFF. The CDR3 nucleotides are TGCGCCAGCTCGGGACAGGGGGCGGAGAGAGAAGCTTTCTTT.

Only a few counts were recorded for this clonotype. The J gene is TRBJ2-5, the V gene TRBV12-3 or TRBV12-4; 14 bases map to TRBD2. The J segment lost 7 bases and the V segment lost 5 bases, leaving 6 bases of the junction unmatched. This CDR3 has 15 amino acids. Here the CDR3 DNA reads TGTGCCAGCAGTAAAAATGGACTAGCGGGGGGGACCCAGTACTTC. Its translation is CASSKNGLAGGTQYF.

This clonotype was picked up a small number of times. At one end, the junction sequence differs from germline, possibly due to a read error. The chain uses TRBV11-2 and TRBJ2-3, with D perhaps TRBD1 (6 bases). The CDR3 extends over 15 amino acids. CDR1 is SGHAT and CDR2 is FQNNGV in the germline V gene. CDR3 in DNA: TGTGCCAGCAGCCCCAACCGTGGGGGCACAGATACACAGTATTTT. It encodes CASSPNRGGTDTQYF. Looking up the rest from reference TRBV11-2 and TRBJ2-3 gives the full variable domain: EAGVAQSPRYKIIEKRQSVAFWCNPISGHATLYWYQQILGQGPKLLIQFQNNGVVDDSQLPKDRFSAERLKGVDSTLKIQPAKLEDSAVYLCASSPNRGGTDTQYFGPGTRLTVL.

The genes are TRBV5-1 and TRBJ2-5, with D perhaps TRBD2 (6 bases). The CDR3 length is 15 residues. Trimming left V 0 bases short and J 4 bases short, with 13 bases between. CDR1 is SGHRS and CDR2 is YFSETQ in the germline V gene. CDR3 residues: CASSLDSPGVETQYF. CDR3 nucleotide sequence: TGCGCCAGCAGCTTGGATTCCCCGGGAGTAGAGACCCAGTACTTC.